A selection of T cell receptor beta chains follows, all from one sample in a study of blood T cell repertoires in COVID-19. Repertoires were generated with immunoSEQ multiplex PCR, while TCRdb's copy carries only in-frame clones and drops some. Of 270,000 or so clones in the sample, more than 65% were seen once. Material: peripheral blood. These receptors were obtained from a woman aged 18 to 35 with acute or convalescent COVID-19. CDR3s include the opening cysteine and the closing phenylalanine or tryptophan. Each record gives: J gene, V gene, CDR3 length, CDR3 protein.

j_call: TRBJ1-2
v_call: TRBV15
cdr3_length: 17
cdr3_aa: CATSRGVWRGEDYGYTF

j_call: TRBJ2-5
v_call: TRBV3-1/TRBV3-2
cdr3_length: 15
cdr3_aa: CASSPFRGDQETQYF

j_call: TRBJ1-1
v_call: TRBV20-1
cdr3_length: 14
cdr3_aa: CSASWGGMNTEAFF

j_call: TRBJ1-5
v_call: TRBV2
cdr3_length: 17
cdr3_aa: CASSEAWRGTSNQPQHF

j_call: TRBJ1-5
v_call: TRBV27
cdr3_length: 15
cdr3_aa: CASSWGTGRNQPQHF

j_call: TRBJ2-7
v_call: TRBV11-2
cdr3_length: 15
cdr3_aa: CASSSRLAAYYEQYF

j_call: TRBJ2-2
v_call: TRBV14
cdr3_length: 13
cdr3_aa: CASSQSMLGELFF

j_call: TRBJ1-1
v_call: TRBV15
cdr3_length: 12
cdr3_aa: CATSPGHPEAFF

j_call: TRBJ1-3
v_call: TRBV4-2
cdr3_length: 16
cdr3_aa: CASSQVVGGAGNTIYF

j_call: TRBJ1-3
v_call: TRBV18
cdr3_length: 17
cdr3_aa: CASSPPRGGPSGNTIYF

j_call: TRBJ2-1
v_call: TRBV11-2
cdr3_length: 14
cdr3_aa: CASSLDRGLNEQFF

j_call: TRBJ1-2
v_call: TRBV5-6
cdr3_length: 16
cdr3_aa: CASTLAMLQVNYGYTF

j_call: TRBJ1-1
v_call: TRBV30
cdr3_length: 13
cdr3_aa: CAWSVGGNTEAFF

j_call: TRBJ1-3
v_call: TRBV18
cdr3_length: 15
cdr3_aa: CASSPLAQSGNTIYF

j_call: TRBJ2-6
v_call: TRBV18
cdr3_length: 19
cdr3_aa: CASSDNPGLDLSGANVLTF

j_call: TRBJ1-6
v_call: TRBV27
cdr3_length: 15
cdr3_aa: CASSPRTGKGSPLHF

j_call: TRBJ2-1
v_call: TRBV15
cdr3_length: 17
cdr3_aa: CATSSQIIAGAYNEQFF

j_call: TRBJ1-5
v_call: TRBV6-5
cdr3_length: 13
cdr3_aa: CASSLTGRQPQHF

j_call: TRBJ2-1
v_call: TRBV7-9
cdr3_length: 15
cdr3_aa: CASSLGRGVAGVQFF

j_call: TRBJ1-5
v_call: TRBV27
cdr3_length: 16
cdr3_aa: CASSLSGKRADQPQHF

j_call: TRBJ1-5
v_call: TRBV4-1
cdr3_length: 16
cdr3_aa: CASSQNHGTADQPQHF

j_call: TRBJ2-7
v_call: TRBV5-1
cdr3_length: 15
cdr3_aa: CASSLVTSGTYEQYF

j_call: TRBJ1-2
v_call: TRBV6-5
cdr3_length: 14
cdr3_aa: CASSYGGTQDGYTF

j_call: TRBJ1-1
v_call: TRBV7-9
cdr3_length: 13
cdr3_aa: CASSPFGGTEAFF

j_call: TRBJ2-1
v_call: TRBV27
cdr3_length: 15
cdr3_aa: CASSPYEREGLEQFF

j_call: TRBJ1-1
v_call: TRBV3-1/TRBV3-2
cdr3_length: 16
cdr3_aa: CASSLRGGSVNTEAFF

j_call: TRBJ2-1
v_call: TRBV7-2
cdr3_length: 17
cdr3_aa: CASSSRLAGGISNEQFF

j_call: TRBJ2-7
v_call: TRBV2
cdr3_length: 17
cdr3_aa: CASSEAGGPGKPYEQYF

j_call: TRBJ2-7
v_call: TRBV5-8
cdr3_length: 14
cdr3_aa: CASSKGLAGYEQYF

j_call: TRBJ2-7
v_call: TRBV7-6
cdr3_length: 15
cdr3_aa: CASSLASGSGYEQYF

j_call: TRBJ1-5
v_call: TRBV3-1/TRBV3-2
cdr3_length: 12
cdr3_aa: CASSQGGQPQHF

j_call: TRBJ2-5
v_call: TRBV28
cdr3_length: 16
cdr3_aa: CASITAGLAGEETQYF

j_call: TRBJ1-2
v_call: TRBV10-2
cdr3_length: 15
cdr3_aa: CASSFAGNYNYGYTF

j_call: TRBJ2-1
v_call: TRBV19
cdr3_length: 18
cdr3_aa: CASSIRSGRALHYNEQFF

j_call: TRBJ2-7
v_call: TRBV24-1
cdr3_length: 17
cdr3_aa: CATSPNPGQGTNYEQYF

j_call: TRBJ2-3
v_call: TRBV30
cdr3_length: 18
cdr3_aa: CAWSTGLAGSHSTDTQYF

j_call: TRBJ2-7
v_call: TRBV2
cdr3_length: 15
cdr3_aa: CASSTNQREYSEQYF

j_call: TRBJ1-3
v_call: TRBV30
cdr3_length: 12
cdr3_aa: CALAPSGNTIYF

j_call: TRBJ2-1
v_call: TRBV6-5
cdr3_length: 13
cdr3_aa: CASSFQGPNEQFF

j_call: TRBJ1-5
v_call: TRBV27
cdr3_length: 15
cdr3_aa: CASSFGAGGNQPQHF

j_call: TRBJ2-1
v_call: TRBV15
cdr3_length: 15
cdr3_aa: CATSQDRGLYNEQFF

j_call: TRBJ2-3
v_call: TRBV2
cdr3_length: 13
cdr3_aa: CASTAGATDTQYF

j_call: TRBJ2-7
v_call: TRBV14
cdr3_length: 17
cdr3_aa: CASSQEMGGRTPYEQYF

j_call: TRBJ1-4
v_call: TRBV4-3
cdr3_length: 15
cdr3_aa: CASSQEGQRDEKLFF

j_call: TRBJ2-7
v_call: TRBV16
cdr3_length: 16
cdr3_aa: CASSQSILAGPYEQYF

j_call: TRBJ1-1
v_call: TRBV19
cdr3_length: 17
cdr3_aa: CASSIGQGAMMNTEAFF

j_call: TRBJ2-1
v_call: TRBV18
cdr3_length: 17
cdr3_aa: CASSHTRTSGMYNEQFF

j_call: TRBJ1-6
v_call: TRBV30
cdr3_length: 13
cdr3_aa: CAWSPGGGSPLHF